These 15 T cell receptor beta chains came from one sample sequenced in a study of a mutant IDH1 vaccine in newly diagnosed glioma (dated by TCRdb to the early 2020s). This specimen's time point label, per the study, means: week 47, end of study. Each vaccine dose was 300 ug of a 20-mer mutant IDH1 peptide in Montanide, given subcutaneously with topical imiquimod. No cognate antigen is known for these TCRs. The library was produced with the immunoSEQ multiplex PCR assay. TCRdb obtained this table from immuneACCESS and retained in-frame rearrangements with V and J assigned. These tables miss some clones; where compared with another copy, unresolved V genes account for less than half of the shortfall, and the remainder is unexplained. This sample has roughly 11,000 clones in its table, and approximately 85% of those were observed once. The top ten constitute about a sixth of the sample. Material: PBMCs, obtained from a glioma patient whose treatment included an IDH1 peptide vaccine. These receptors were collected from a young man with glioma.

The chain employs TRBV5-1 and TRBJ2-5, with a possible D match to TRBD2 (6 bases). Per germline, CDR1 SGHRS and CDR2 YFSETQ. Trimming took off 0 bases at V and 0 bases at J, with 12 bases between the two ends. The CDR3 covers 16 residues. This chain's CDR3 is CASSLGGDPYQETQYF. CDR3 coding DNA: TGCGCCAGCAGCTTGGGCGGGGACCCCTACCAAGAGACCCAGTACTTC.

By share of the sample, this clone is medium-sized. The chain joins TRBV1 to TRBJ2-7. TRBV1 counts as a pseudogene. The CDR3 is made up of 16 amino acids. The CDR3 coding sequence is TGCACCAGCAGCCAAGATACGGTAGGCAGTATCTACGAGCAGTACTTC. Its protein product is CTSSQDTVGSIYEQYF.

Here the CDR3 reads CASSLIAQHNEQFF. CDR3 bases: TGTGCCAGCAGCCTTATAGCGCAGCACAATGAGCAGTTCTTC. The chain joins TRBV14 to TRBJ2-1; possible D gene TRBD2, 5 bases. Trimming removed 4 bases at V and 5 bases at J, with 12 bases between. CDR3 size: 14 residues. From germline, CDR1 is SGHDN and CDR2 FVKESK.

This clone was recorded once. The rearrangement joins TRBV5-1 to TRBJ2-3; 12 bases map to TRBD2. Germline CDR1 SGHRS, CDR2 YFSETQ. CDR3 length equals 17 residues. The V gene end was trimmed by 4 bases and the J gene end by 3 bases; junction bases not matched to a gene: 9. CDR3 residues: CASSLGLAGGRTDTQYF. DNA of the CDR3: TGCGCCAGCAGCCTTGGGCTAGCGGGAGGGCGGACAGATACGCAGTATTTT.

This clone was counted a single time. The rearrangement uses TRBV10-3 and TRBJ2-3; 10 bases map to TRBD2. Trimming at V came to 5 bases and at J to 4 bases, leaving 3 bases not matched to a gene. This CDR3 contains 14 residues. CDR1 is ENHRY, CDR2 SYGVKD, per germline. CDR3 nucleotide sequence: TGTGCCATCAGTAGCGGGAGGGCCGCAGATACGCAGTATTTT. As protein: CAISSGRAADTQYF.

The V call is TRBV7-2, the J call TRBJ2-1, with 9 bases aligning to TRBD2. The junction had 5 bases not matched to a gene; V was cut back by 5 bases and J by 0 bases. This CDR3 is built from 16 residues. The germline V gene has CDR1 SGHTA and CDR2 FQGNSA. CDR3 amino acids: CASSPFSGSSYNEQFF. Written as DNA, the CDR3 is TGTGCCAGCAGCCCCTTTAGCGGGAGCTCCTACAATGAGCAGTTCTTC.

The gene calls are TRBV7-8 and TRBJ1-5; TRBD1 agrees at 9 bases. Per germline, CDR1 SGHVS and CDR2 FQNEAQ. This CDR3 has 15 residues. Trimming removed 5 bases from V and 6 bases from J; junction bases left unmatched: 8. CDR3 DNA sequence: TGTGCCAGCAGCCCCCGGGACAGGGAGGGTCAGCCCCAGCATTTT. Translating it yields CASSPRDREGQPQHF.

A note on this clone: At one boundary the junction diverges from the germline segment, which might be a read error. The CDR3 sequence: CASSLGERYEQYF. In DNA, the CDR3 is TGTGCCAGCAGTTTAGGCGAGCGCTACGAGCAGTACTTC. This chain connects TRBV11-3 to TRBJ2-7; no clear D. The CDR3 loop spans 13 amino acids. Germline CDR1 reads SGHNT; CDR2 reads YENEEA.

This chain links TRBV15 with TRBJ2-2; TRBD2 agrees at 9 bases. The CDR3 is 16 residues long. The J segment lost 3 bases and the V segment lost 4 bases, leaving 6 bases of the junction unmatched. Per germline, CDR1 LNHNV and CDR2 YYDKDF (reference sequence). Here the CDR3 DNA reads TGTGCCACCAGCATGCGGACTAGCGCGTACACCGGGGAGCTGTTTTTT. The encoded protein is CATSMRTSAYTGELFF. Variable domain in full (rest from reference TRBV15 and TRBJ2-2): DAMVIQNPRYQVTQFGKPVTLSCSQTLNHNVMYWYQQKSSQAPKLLFHYYDKDFNNEADTPDNFQSRRPNTSFCFLDIRSPGLGDTAMYLCATSMRTSAYTGELFFGEGSRLTVL.

The chain couples TRBV7-9 to TRBJ2-5; 7 nucleotides match TRBD2. The CDR3 spans 15 residues. With V trimmed by 5 bases and J by 4 bases, 10 bases remained unmatched. Germline CDR1 reads SEHNR; CDR2 reads FQNEAQ (reference sequence). CDR3 sequence (DNA): TGTGCCAGCAGCGCCCTCACGACTAGCAGAGAGACCCAGTACTTC. Its translation is CASSALTTSRETQYF. The complete variable domain, with remaining parts taken from reference TRBV7-9 and TRBJ2-5, reads DTGVSQNPRHKITKRGQNVTFRCDPISEHNRLYWYRQTLGQGPEFLTYFQNEAQLEKSRLLSDRFSAERPKGSFSTLEIQRTEQGDSAMYLCASSALTTSRETQYFGPGTRLLVL.

The chain combines TRBV30 with TRBJ1-1; D remains unclear. Germline V lookup: CDR1 GTSNPN, CDR2 SVGIG (reference sequence). This CDR3 contains 12 residues. The V end was cut by 0 bases, the J end by 7 bases, with 9 bases between. The CDR3 sequence: CAWSVLLGEAFF. DNA of the CDR3: TGTGCCTGGAGTGTACTTCTGGGTGAAGCTTTCTTT.

The chain employs TRBV29-1 and TRBJ2-7; D might be TRBD1 (5 bases). The ends were cut back, 6 bases at V and 3 bases at J, with 15 bases in the middle. The CDR3 is made up of 13 amino acids. Looked up from germline, CDR1 is SQVTM and CDR2 is ANQGSEA. The CDR3: CSVMTEEYYEQYF. Here the CDR3 DNA reads TGCAGCGTGATGACAGAAGAGTACTACGAGCAGTACTTC.

This clone has only one observation. This chain connects TRBV5-1 to TRBJ1-2; TRBD1 matches at 8 bases. CDR1 and CDR2 from the germline V gene are SGHRS and YFSETQ. Trimming at V came to 1 base and at J to 7 bases, leaving 12 bases not matched to a gene. The CDR3 is made up of 16 amino acids. The CDR3 reads CASSLLLGQGASGYTF. The DNA of the CDR3 is TGCGCCAGCAGCTTGTTGTTGGGGCAGGGGGCAAGTGGCTACACCTTC.

The sample holds one count of this clone. A junction end diverges from the germline sequence, so it may reflect a read error. The gene calls are TRBV5-1 and TRBJ1-3; D is possibly TRBD1 (5 bases). The CDR3 is 16 residues long. Looked up from germline, CDR1 is SGHRS and CDR2 is YFSETQ. In DNA form, the CDR3 reads TGTGCCAGCAGCTTGTTACCCAGGGTCTCTGGAAACACCATATATTTT. This translates into CASSLLPRVSGNTIYF.

V usage is TRBV18 and J usage is TRBJ1-5; possibly TRBD1 for D (6 bases). The CDR3 covers 15 residues. The germline V gene encodes CDR1 KGHSH and CDR2 LQKENI. Trimming shortened V by 5 bases and J by 5 bases, and 16 bases separated the two germline ends. In DNA form, the CDR3 reads TGTGCCAGCTCAGCCATACAGGGAGGCGATCAGCCCCAGCATTTT. This sequence encodes CASSAIQGGDQPQHF. Drawing the rest from reference TRBV18 and TRBJ1-5, the complete variable domain is NAGVMQNPRHLVRRRGQEARLRCSPMKGHSHVYWYRQLPEEGLKFMVYLQKENIIDESGMPKERFSAEFPKEGPSILRIQQVVRGDSAAYFCASSAIQGGDQPQHFGDGTRLSIL.